This paragraph covers one T cell receptor (beta chain) sequence. This clone's antigen is unknown. No quality values exist for individual bases; no much larger clone is one base distant. This entry belongs to a study of cytomegalovirus exposure and HLA in healthy donors (dated by TCRdb to the late 2010s). In the study overall: In an earlier analysis of roughly 500 of the donors, about 260 Gb of sequence data and 100 million or so unique TCR beta sequences from about 190 million T cells were reported. Class I and class II HLA loci were covered by the typing at four-digit resolution. An earlier analysis of approximately 640 of the donors applied high-throughput TCR beta sequencing to assess whether each TCR beta V gene segment acted as functional or pseudogenic. Alongside the repertoire data, information on donor age, sex, ethnicity and CMV serostatus was compiled. The study used immunosequencing to profile the T cell repertoires of approximately 630 subjects and linked those repertoires to cytomegalovirus serostatus. Among roughly 400 genotyped donors of the cohort, an average of about 240,000 unique TCR beta nucleotide sequences was sequenced per donor, of which about 19% were non-productive. Genome-wide SNP genotypes for about 65% of the 666 donors were used in a later genetic analysis, which treated that subset as a discovery cohort. About five DR-DQ haplotypes were handled as single units for association and clustering, since linkage in the cohort was strong. All discovery cohort repertoires had been generated on a single sequencing platform. An early release covering 550 to 650 HLA-typed donors comprised approximately 300 gigabases of sequencing data and tens of millions of unique TCR sequences. The study aimed to test whether cataloging public T cell receptors could reveal signatures of past pathogen exposure. Besides the first cohort of roughly 640 subjects, a separate validation cohort made up of some 110 different subjects was used. Among the roughly 410 genotyped donors, about 83% belonged to the genetic ancestry cluster associated with self-reported Caucasian donors. Typing coverage differed by locus: A, B, C, DRB1 and DQB1 were typed in roughly 620-630 donors, DQA1 in 500 to 550, DPA1 in some 610, and DPB1 in 400 to 480. In a later analysis, previously published TCR beta repertoires from several hundred donors were re-analyzed and high-resolution HLA genotyping was added so that TCR occurrence patterns could be studied. Rather than using new phenotypic data, the later analysis identified candidate immune exposures from TCR beta sequences and from how often those sequences occurred across donors. To predict cytomegalovirus infection status, the study brought together high-throughput TCR immunosequencing, statistical association of individual TCRs with disease status, and machine learning.

V ends up 3 bases short and J 6 bases short, with an unmatched junction base count of 9. Based on the germline V gene, the CDR1 and CDR2 sequences are SGHTS and YDEGEE. The CDR3 goes from the cysteine to the phenylalanine over 16 residues. The retained sequence is limited to the CDR3, 48 bases, with the frame set at the first base. Receptor libraries were prepared by the immunoSEQ multiplex PCR assay. For the multiplex PCR, a mixture combining 60 forward primers for TCR Vbeta segments and 13 reverse primers for TCR Jbeta segments was used. The CDR3 region of rearranged TCR beta genes was amplified from genomic DNA by a multiplex PCR assay. The Illumina HiSeq System was used to sequence the amplified TCR beta libraries as 87-base-pair reads. In the original analysis: A later analysis tallied 75 million to 95 million unique TCR beta chains across the approximately 670 repertoires, and about 12 million of those chains were shared by two or more donors. To remove PCR and sequencing errors, raw reads were error-corrected and collapsed into unique sequences using a nearest-neighbor algorithm that merged closely related sequences. CDR3 sequences were aligned to IMGT reference sequences to assign V, D and J gene segments. For a sequence to be retained, a match of at least six nucleotides to both a V gene segment and a J gene segment was required. A rearrangement was called productive if the CDR3 had no stop codons and remained in frame with V and J, and every other rearrangement was called non-productive. CDR3 was defined according to IMGT convention as the region running from the second conserved V-encoded cysteine to the conserved J-encoded phenylalanine. The earlier analysis of about 640 of the donors excluded any sequence lacking an unambiguous match to a single V gene segment. In an earlier analysis of some 590 of the donors, a V segment was called functional when productive rearrangements were above 56.7%, and segregating when the standard deviation between donors exceeded 5%. A statistical classification framework was built for diagnosing cytomegalovirus status from the catalog of TCR beta chain sequences. In a later analysis, TCR nucleotide sequences were compared against IMGT/GENE-DB human TR gene sequences so that V and J genes could be assigned. The TCRdist pipeline was used in a later analysis to assign CDR3 sequences and most-parsimonious VDJ recombination scenarios. A later analysis defined each TCR beta chain by its CDR3 amino acid sequence plus V-gene family, and excluded reads lacking a unique V-gene family. In a later analysis, 500 to 700 highly shared, low-generation-probability nucleotide sequences were removed to address suspected cross-contamination and a sequencing artifact. In a later analysis, a clonal expansion index for each public chain was calculated from normalized within-repertoire ranks of inferred template counts. In a later analysis, generation probabilities were computed with a VDJ recombination model fitted to out-of-frame rearrangements, and the resulting probabilities were checked against IGoR. In a later analysis, hypergeometric tests were used to score TCR-TCR, TCR-HLA and TCR-CMV co-occurrence, with a repertoire-size bias correction applied to TCR pairs. In a later analysis, false discovery rates were estimated by permuting HLA or CMV assignments 20 times. In a later analysis, co-occurring TCRs were grouped with DBSCAN, and TCRdist sequence similarity was added when clustering was performed within HLA-allele-positive subsets. Repertoires with fewer than 30,000 or more than 120,000 public chains, plus five repertoires with anomalous nucleotide sharing, were excluded from co-occurrence clustering. This immuneACCESS table, as held by TCRdb, lists in-frame sequences with V and J called but not all clones. Of the missing ones, under half trace to an unresolved V gene in checked studies; the others have no known cause. That table is the source of V, J and clone size, and D and trimming were worked out from the DNA. The sample includes about 130,000 clones, with roughly 80% observed a single time. The top ten clonotypes cover 3.6% of the sample.

Findings and caveats that apply to the study as a whole: Broadly in line with IMGT annotations, most TCR beta V segments showed up in productive rearrangements about 87% or about 30% of the time in an earlier analysis of 450 to 600 of the donors. The sequencing pipeline was judged likely to have produced a cluster of highly shared sequence variants as a technical artifact. When HLA alleles, especially DR and DQ, strongly co-occurred, attributing TCR associations to individual alleles was difficult. Most TCR sequences were seen in very few donors, while some public TCRs were found in many individuals. The only immune exposure information available for the cohort was CMV serostatus. A later analysis reported that several top co-occurrence clusters appeared linked to parvovirus B19, influenza, CMV and Epstein-Barr virus. The earlier analysis of approximately 560 of the donors excluded approximately 17 rarely observed V segments, including chromosome 9 orphons, because counts were too low. According to a later analysis, TCR association rates differed among HLA loci, with DRB1 alleles showing the most associated TCRs and HLA-C alleles showing the fewest. Linkage disequilibrium might explain the correlated functional status among segregating V segments, but an unknown experimental factor could not be ruled out. Three of the identified cytomegalovirus-associated TCR beta chains were confirmed in vitro to be specific for cytomegalovirus antigens. According to the authors, the approach could potentially be generalized to other disease states and immunological phenotypes. The classifier was reported to diagnose cytomegalovirus status with high specificity and sensitivity in both the original and validation cohorts. A later analysis associated some 17,000 TCR beta sequences with specific HLA alleles at a false discovery rate of 0.05. The study listed 150 to 200 TCR beta chains as associated with cytomegalovirus. Sequencing depth was assumed to be roughly uniform across donors in the presence/absence analyses, though that assumption may not hold. According to a later genetic analysis, donors in an Asian-associated ancestry cluster had fewer N-insertions in productive TCRs than the approximately 670-donor mean. A further reported finding was that TCR beta sequences accurately predicted the HLA-A and HLA-B alleles for most subjects in the first cohort. In a later analysis, most CMV-associated TCR beta chains were found to appear HLA-restricted, with HLA associations seemingly driven largely by CMV exposure. Only TCR beta chains were sequenced in this cohort, and the absence of alpha or paired-chain data limited detectable features. Some IMGT-functional V segments, including TRBV6-2 and TRBV6-3, could not be distinguished by the 87-base-pair reads and were therefore excluded. In a later analysis, HLA-associated TCR beta chains showed more clonal expansion and lower generation probabilities than non-associated chains that were equally common. HLA typing was unavailable for some donors at each locus, so association tests used only the typed subset. An association between a missense DCLRE1C variant and V-gene and J-gene trimming of TCR beta chains was found in a later genetic analysis and replicated in an independent cohort.

The cohort consisted of 650 to 850 healthy bone marrow donors. All cohort members were sampled while nominally healthy, although unrecorded immune exposures were likely present. The donor was CMV seropositive and was included in the group of 289 seropositive cohort members. Every donor gave a peripheral blood sample, and the peripheral blood mononuclear cells from that sample were used for TCR beta sequencing. The Qiagen DNeasy Blood Extraction Kit was used to extract genomic DNA from the blood cell samples. The origin of this receptor is a woman between 40 and 50 years old in good health and CMV-seropositive. The V and J genes are TRBV5-8 and TRBJ2-1; the junction holds 10 bases that match TRBD1. Specimen: PBMCs. CDR3 protein: CASSYPTGGSTNEQFF. Read as DNA, the sequence is TGTGCCAGCAGCTACCCGACAGGGGGCAGTACCAATGAGCAGTTCTTC. This CDR3, with the reference TRBV5-8 and TRBJ2-1 proteins standing in past its ends, gives the full variable domain EAGVTQSPTHLIKTRGQQATLRCSPISGHTSVYWYQQALGLGLQFLLWYDEGEERNRGNFPPRFSGRQFPNYSSELNVNALELEDSALYLCASSYPTGGSTNEQFFGPGTRLTVL.